The 12 T cell receptor beta chains presented below share a single source sample, sequenced in a study of spatial heterogeneity in lung cancer. Study outcomes and limitations: Expanded alpha and beta TCR counts within tumors tracked tumor mutation counts.

Each CDR3 protein gets one entry after TCRdb re-called the 5' RACE reads with MiXCR. Of roughly 16,000 distinct CDR3 sequences in the sample, 6.5% to 8% are singletons; the top ten hold around 20%. The antigens these receptors bind are not known. Time point noted: sample taken at primary tumor resection. The specimen comprised lung tumor tissue, sampled at surgery. The receptors shown here come from a female donor with early-stage non-small cell lung cancer.

Ten or more counts support this clonotype. As an off-target read in a library built for alpha chains, this beta chain has a frequency of little significance. The chain couples TRBV6-5 to TRBJ1-1; D is possibly TRBD1 (5 bases). CDR1 and CDR2 from the germline V gene are MNHEY and SVGAGI. The CDR3 loop spans 14 amino acids. Trimming cost V 2 bases and J 4 bases, with 11 bases left between them. CDR3 in DNA: TGTGCCAGCAGTTACGGAACTGGGGGCACTGAAGCTTTCTTT. Its translation: CASSYGTGGTEAFF.

On this clonotype itself: This beta chain is an unintended read in a library built for alpha chains; its size means little. This chain links TRBV12-3 or TRBV12-4 with TRBJ2-7, with 7 bases lining up with TRBD1. This CDR3 is built from 18 residues. The trim removed 10 bases at V and 0 bases at J, leaving 21 bases unmatched. CDR3 protein: CATLLPGQYPLSSYEQYF. DNA for the CDR3: TGTGCCACCCTTCTCCCGGGACAGTACCCATTAAGCTCCTACGAGCAGTACTTC.

In its sample, this clonotype was seen many times. Because the library targeted alpha chains, this beta chain is an off-target read whose size means little. The CDR3 loop reads CASTQSIPGGDSSPLHF. For the CDR3, the DNA is TGCGCCAGCACTCAATCGATCCCCGGAGGTGATTCTTCACCCCTCCACTTT. The chain uses TRBV5-1 and TRBJ1-6; D gene unclear. The CDR3 is 17 amino acids. Germline V gives CDR1 SGHRS, CDR2 YFSETQ. The V end lost 6 bases, the J end lost 9 bases, and 25 bases lay between the germline ends.

This clonotype was recorded at least ten times. This beta chain is a stray sequence in a library constructed for alpha chains; its clone size is not meaningful. The chain combines TRBV5-1 with TRBJ1-4; D is uncertain. The germline CDR1 and CDR2 sequences are SGHRS and YFSETQ. Trimming shortened V by 0 bases and J by 1 base, and 7 bases separated the two germline ends. CDR3 length equals 15 residues. This CDR3 is CASSLVSGTNEKLFF. CDR3 DNA sequence: TGCGCCAGCAGCTTGGTCAGTGGAACTAATGAAAAACTGTTTTTT. Looking up the rest from reference TRBV5-1 and TRBJ1-4 gives the full variable domain: KAGVTQTPRYLIKTRGQQVTLSCSPISGHRSVSWYQQTPGQGLQFLFEYFSETQRNKGNFPGRFSGRQFSNSRSEMNVSTLELGDSALYLCASSLVSGTNEKLFFGSGTQLSVL.

This clonotype was observed at least ten times. Within a library made for alpha chains, this beta chain is off target, and its count is uninformative. The chain uses TRBV7-6 and TRBJ2-5; 13 bases match TRBD2. After removal of 4 bases from V and 2 bases from J, the junction contained 7 bases not matched to a gene. The CDR3 runs 17 residues. Looked up from germline, CDR1 is SGHVS and CDR2 is FNYEAQ. Here the CDR3 reads CASSSGLAGARQETQYF. In nucleotides, the CDR3 is TGTGCCAGCAGCTCCGGACTAGCGGGGGCACGGCAAGAGACCCAGTACTTC.

Concerning this clonotype: A much larger clone differs from this one at a single base, so this may be a read error. The conserved phenylalanine or tryptophan normally closing the CDR3 is absent here, so this likely arose from a read error. This beta chain slipped into a library made for alpha chains as a stray read, so its size is not meaningful. The V and J genes are TRBV7-3 and TRBJ2-7, with D possibly TRBD2 on 5 matching bases. Germline V gene sequence: CDR1 SGHTA, CDR2 FQGTGA. The V end was cut by 6 bases, the J end by 6 bases, with 18 bases between. The CDR3 covers 14 residues. The chain's CDR3 is CASRPAGSGAEQYL. CDR3 DNA sequence: TGTGCCAGCAGGCCTGCGGGTTCTGGCGCCGAGCAGTACCTC.

This clonotype was picked up many times. As an off-target read in a library built for alpha chains, this beta chain has a frequency of little significance. The chain joins TRBV19 to TRBJ1-5; maybe TRBD1 (5 bases). Trimming removed 1 base from V and 7 bases from J, with 8 bases in between. The germline CDR1 and CDR2 sequences are LNHDA and SQIVND (reference sequence). The length of the CDR3 is 13 residues. For the CDR3, the DNA is TGTGCCAGTAGTATAGGGAGGGACCAGCCCCAGCATTTT. Translated, it gives CASSIGRDQPQHF.

This clonotype was detected only a few times. This beta chain appears as a stray read in a library generated for alpha chains; its size is not informative. The chain combines TRBV20-1 with TRBJ2-3; 7 nucleotides align to TRBD2. CDR1 and CDR2 (germline): DFQATT, SNEGSKA (reference sequence). V dropped 0 bases and J dropped 6; count of bases not matched to a gene: 6. CDR3 length equals 14 residues. This CDR3 reads CSAREGGRRDTQYF. The CDR3 DNA sequence: TGCAGTGCTAGAGAGGGGGGGAGGAGGGATACGCAGTATTTT.

To note about this clonotype: The library was prepared for alpha chains; this beta chain is a stray read, so its frequency means little. The gene calls are TRBV7-3 and TRBJ2-2; D might be TRBD1 (5 bases). With 4 bases removed from V and 7 bases from J, the gap between germline ends came to 10 bases. The CDR3 loop spans 13 amino acids. From germline, CDR1 is SGHTA and CDR2 FQGTGA. As DNA, the CDR3 is TGTGCCAGCAGCTCAGGGTCGTTCGGGGAGCTGTTTTTT. This gives the protein CASSSGSFGELFF.

This clonotype was recorded many times. This beta chain slipped into a library made for alpha chains as a stray read, so its size is not meaningful. V usage is TRBV28 and J usage is TRBJ2-3; 10 positions agree with TRBD1. Looked up from germline, CDR1 is MDHEN and CDR2 is SYDVKM. V gave up 5 bases and J gave up 7 bases; unmatched junction bases: 9. The CDR3 is 15 amino acids. Here the CDR3 reads CASSTSGTGVHTQYF. In DNA form, the CDR3 reads TGTGCCAGCAGTACCTCCGGGACAGGGGTGCATACGCAGTATTTT. Complete variable domain (other parts from reference TRBV28 and TRBJ2-3): DVKVTQSSRYLVKRTGEKVFLECVQDMDHENMFWYRQDPGLGLRLIYFSYDVKMKEKGDIPEGYSVSREKKERFSLILESASTNQTSMYLCASSTSGTGVHTQYFGPGTRLTVL.

This clonotype has ten or more counts. This beta chain slipped into a library made for alpha chains as a stray read, so its size is not meaningful. The V and J genes are TRBV5-1 and TRBJ2-1; 12 positions match TRBD2. Trimming removed 1 base from V and 8 bases from J; junction bases left unmatched: 10. This CDR3 has 17 residues. Looked up from germline, CDR1 is SGHRS and CDR2 is YFSETQ. This chain's CDR3 is CASSLPPLAGGLYEQFF. In DNA, the CDR3 is TGCGCCAGCAGCTTGCCCCCTCTAGCGGGGGGGCTGTATGAGCAGTTCTTC. The full variable domain, rest sourced from reference TRBV5-1 and TRBJ2-1, is KAGVTQTPRYLIKTRGQQVTLSCSPISGHRSVSWYQQTPGQGLQFLFEYFSETQRNKGNFPGRFSGRQFSNSRSEMNVSTLELGDSALYLCASSLPPLAGGLYEQFFGPGTRLTVL.

Within the sample, this clonotype is medium-sized. Because this beta chain is a stray read in a library intended to capture alpha chains, its abundance should not be given much weight. The chain combines TRBV27 with TRBJ1-3, with a weak D call TRBD1 (5 bases). Trimming took off 5 bases at V and 0 bases at J, with 14 bases between the two ends. Germline values: CDR1 MNHEY, CDR2 SMNVEV (reference sequence). The CDR3 length is 16 residues. CDR3 protein: CASSPVWGNSGNTIYF. DNA for the CDR3: TGTGCCAGCAGTCCCGTCTGGGGGAACTCTGGAAACACCATATATTTT.